These T cell receptor beta chains were read from a single sample in a study of OX40 agonist ivuxolimab in advanced cancers. This table comes from immunoSEQ multiplex PCR, and its TCRdb copy is limited to in-frame clones, with some not included. Of approximately 45,000 clones listed, 65% to 90% are singletons. Source: CD4+ or CD8+ T cells sorted from blood, taken in a trial of the OX40 agonist ivuxolimab. These receptors came from an adult with an advanced solid tumor such as melanoma, head and neck, liver or kidney cancer. Each CDR3 is given with its conserved first and last residue. Each record gives: CDR3 DNA, CDR3 protein, D gene, V gene, clone size, J gene. D genes are given only for firm matches. Not all rows give a size; the values are once, few, many and, for expanded clones, a class.

DNA: TGCGCCAGCAGCTCGGACAGGGTTGGGGAAAAACTGTTTTTT
CDR3: CASSSDRVGEKLFF
D: TRBD1
V: TRBV5-1
size: NA
J: TRBJ1-4

DNA: TGTGCCAGCAGCGTAGAGGGGGGTCCCCGGGGTGGGCAGTATTTT
CDR3: CASSVEGGPRGGQYF
D: NA
V: TRBV9
size: NA
J: TRBJ2-3

DNA: TGTGCCAGCAGCCCTACCGGGACAGGGGCTTCCACAGATACGCAGTATTTT
CDR3: CASSPTGTGASTDTQYF
D: TRBD1
V: TRBV7-8
size: NA
J: TRBJ2-3

DNA: TGTGCCAGCAGCTTGGGGGGTCTGAGGGGCTACGAGCAGTACTTC
CDR3: CASSLGGLRGYEQYF
D: NA
V: TRBV5-4
size: NA
J: TRBJ2-7

DNA: TGTGCCAGCTCACCGGCCGAGGGATACGAGCAGTACTTC
CDR3: CASSPAEGYEQYF
D: NA
V: TRBV18
size: NA
J: TRBJ2-7

DNA: TGTGCCAGCAGCGCCGGACAGTATAGCAATCAGCCCCAGCATTTT
CDR3: CASSAGQYSNQPQHF
D: NA
V: TRBV5-8
size: NA
J: TRBJ1-5

DNA: TGTGCCATCAGGACAGGAAGATCCTACGAGCAGTACTTC
CDR3: CAIRTGRSYEQYF
D: NA
V: TRBV10-3
size: NA
J: TRBJ2-7

DNA: TGTGCCAGCAGAGAGGCCGGGACAGGGGGCAACAATGAGCAGTTCTTC
CDR3: CASREAGTGGNNEQFF
D: TRBD1
V: TRBV28
size: NA
J: TRBJ2-1

DNA: TGTGCCACCAGCAGAGCTGAGGCCTCCTACGAGCAGTACTTC
CDR3: CATSRAEASYEQYF
D: NA
V: TRBV15
size: NA
J: TRBJ2-7

DNA: TGTGCCAGCAGTTACTCGGGGTCCCAAGAGACCCAGTACTTC
CDR3: CASSYSGSQETQYF
D: NA
V: TRBV6-5
size: NA
J: TRBJ2-5

DNA: TGTGCCAGCAGTTCCGCCGGGGAGGGCAATCAGCCCCAGCATTTT
CDR3: CASSSAGEGNQPQHF
D: NA
V: TRBV28
size: once
J: TRBJ1-5

DNA: TGTGCCAGCAGCTTAGGGTTCCACTCCTACGAGCAGTACTTC
CDR3: CASSLGFHSYEQYF
D: NA
V: TRBV7-9
size: NA
J: TRBJ2-7

DNA: TGTGCTAGTGGTTTAGCGGGAGCCAACAATGAGCAGTTCTTC
CDR3: CASGLAGANNEQFF
D: TRBD2
V: TRBV12-5
size: NA
J: TRBJ2-1

DNA: TGTGCCAGCTCACCGCGAACAGGGGTGGCCGAGCAGTACTTC
CDR3: CASSPRTGVAEQYF
D: TRBD1
V: TRBV18
size: NA
J: TRBJ2-7

DNA: TGTGCCAGCAGCTTATCTTTCAACACTGAAGCTTTCTTT
CDR3: CASSLSFNTEAFF
D: NA
V: TRBV11-3
size: NA
J: TRBJ1-1

DNA: TGTGCCAGCAGCCTATTCTACGAGCAGTACTTC
CDR3: CASSLFYEQYF
D: NA
V: TRBV5-8
size: NA
J: TRBJ2-7

DNA: TGTGCCAGCAGGGGGCCCTCCTATGGCTACACCTTC
CDR3: CASRGPSYGYTF
D: NA
V: TRBV6-5
size: once
J: TRBJ1-2

DNA: TGTGCCAGCAGCTCAAAACCGGGACTCCACACAGATACGCAGTATTTT
CDR3: CASSSKPGLHTDTQYF
D: NA
V: TRBV7-3
size: NA
J: TRBJ2-3

DNA: TGTGCCAGCAGTCCGGACCGAAACTATGGCTACACCTTC
CDR3: CASSPDRNYGYTF
D: NA
V: TRBV7-3
size: few
J: TRBJ1-2